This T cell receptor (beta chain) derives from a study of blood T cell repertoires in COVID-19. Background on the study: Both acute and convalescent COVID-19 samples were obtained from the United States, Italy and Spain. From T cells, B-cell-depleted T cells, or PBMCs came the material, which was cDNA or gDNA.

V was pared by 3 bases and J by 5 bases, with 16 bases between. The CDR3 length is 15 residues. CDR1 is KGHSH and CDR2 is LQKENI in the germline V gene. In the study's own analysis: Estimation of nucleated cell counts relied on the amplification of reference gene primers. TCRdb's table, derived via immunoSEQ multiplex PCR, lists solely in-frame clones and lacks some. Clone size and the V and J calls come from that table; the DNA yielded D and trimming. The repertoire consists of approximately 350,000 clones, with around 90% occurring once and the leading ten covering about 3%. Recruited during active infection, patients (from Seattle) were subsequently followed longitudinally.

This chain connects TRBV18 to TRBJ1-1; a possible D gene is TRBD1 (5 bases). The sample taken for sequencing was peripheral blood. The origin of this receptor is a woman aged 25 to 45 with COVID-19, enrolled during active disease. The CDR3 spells CASSPRRALGTEAFF. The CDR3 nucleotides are TGTGCCAGCTCACCGCGCAGGGCCCTAGGGACTGAAGCTTTCTTT. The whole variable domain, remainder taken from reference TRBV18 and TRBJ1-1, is NAGVMQNPRHLVRRRGQEARLRCSPMKGHSHVYWYRQLPEEGLKFMVYLQKENIIDESGMPKERFSAEFPKEGPSILRIQQVVRGDSAAYFCASSPRRALGTEAFFGQGTRLTVV.